Listed here are 18 T cell receptor beta chains from one sample, sequenced in a study of blood T cell repertoires in COVID-19. The data were produced by immunoSEQ multiplex PCR, yet TCRdb's version contains in-frame clones alone and is incomplete. The sample has roughly 200,000 clones; around 86% are singletons. The specimen sequenced was peripheral blood. The receptor set was obtained from a man aged 40-49 years with acute or convalescent COVID-19.

The V gene is TRBV4-3, the J gene TRBJ2-2, with TRBD1 as a possible D gene (5 bases). The germline CDR1 and CDR2 sequences are LGHNA and YSLEER. The CDR3 covers 15 residues. V lost 0 bases and J lost 3, with 8 bases in between. The CDR3 reads CASSQDSGYTGELFF. DNA of the CDR3: TGCGCCAGCAGCCAAGATTCAGGGTACACCGGGGAGCTGTTTTTT.

V and J are TRBV14 and TRBJ1-2; D is perhaps TRBD1 (6 bases). Germline CDR1 reads SGHDN; CDR2 reads FVKESK. V was pared by 4 bases and J by 2 bases, with 20 bases between. The CDR3 runs to 17 residues. The CDR3 sequence is CASSRTPWGGRNYGYTF. CDR3 sequence (DNA): TGTGCCAGCAGCCGGACACCCTGGGGGGGGCGCAACTATGGCTACACCTTC.

The chain employs TRBV5-6 and TRBJ2-4; perhaps TRBD2 as D (6 bases). The CDR3 spans 15 residues. Germline V gene lookup returns CDR1 SGHDT and CDR2 YYEEEE. Trimming cost V 1 base and J 3 bases, with 11 bases left between them. The CDR3 here is CASSLLAGNKNIQYF. The CDR3 coding sequence is TGTGCCAGCAGCTTGCTCGCGGGGAACAAAAACATTCAGTACTTC.

CDR3: CASSLSGGGVTEAFF. In nucleotides, the CDR3 is TGCGCCAGCAGCTTGTCAGGGGGCGGGGTAACTGAAGCTTTCTTT. The chain recombines TRBV5-1 with TRBJ1-1; 8 bases align to TRBD1. V shed 1 base, J shed 5 bases, and the junction held 7 bases outside the gene matches. Germline CDR1 and CDR2: SGHRS and YFSETQ. This CDR3 is 15 amino acids long.

The V call is TRBV7-9, the J call TRBJ1-2, with D unresolved. The CDR3 contains 14 residues. The V and J ends lost 1 base and 3 bases respectively, with 9 bases between them. Germline V gives CDR1 SEHNR, CDR2 FQNEAQ (reference sequence). DNA for the CDR3: TGTGCCAGCAGCTTAGATACAGCCTACTATGGCTACACCTTC. This translates into CASSLDTAYYGYTF.

This clone was detected only a few times. This sequence joins TRBV6-1 and TRBJ1-1; D ambiguous. This CDR3 is 13 amino acids long. Germline V gives CDR1 MNHNS, CDR2 SASEGT. Trimming took off 2 bases at V and 7 bases at J, with 11 bases between the two ends. CDR3 coding DNA: TGTGCCAGCAGTGAATGGGAGCGGGATGAAGCTTTCTTT. This codes for CASSEWERDEAFF.

The chain uses TRBV2 and TRBJ2-1; the D is unclear. The CDR3 is 15 residues long. V was clipped by 5 bases and J by 3 bases, with 14 bases between them. Germline V lookup: CDR1 SNHLY, CDR2 FYNNEI. Here the CDR3 DNA reads TGTGCCAGCAGTCAGACTTCCTCTCACTACAATGAGCAGTTCTTC. It encodes CASSQTSSHYNEQFF.

Of note for this clone: Additional DNA sequences in this sample encode the identical CDR3. This rearrangement joins TRBV5-4 to TRBJ2-1; TRBD2 agrees at 12 bases. Germline V gene sequence: CDR1 SGHNT, CDR2 YYREEE (reference sequence). The CDR3 has 15 residues. V was pared by 3 bases and J by 4 bases, with 2 bases of the junction left unmatched. CDR3: CASSSLAGGYNEQFF. The CDR3 DNA sequence: TGTGCCAGCAGCTCCCTAGCGGGGGGGTACAATGAGCAGTTCTTC.

The chain recombines TRBV6-5 with TRBJ1-3; D unclear. The CDR3 sequence is 15 residues long. V lost 2 bases, J lost 2 bases, and 10 bases lay in between. Germline V lookup: CDR1 MNHEY, CDR2 SVGAGI. The CDR3 protein is CASSYLGSAGNTIYF. The DNA for the CDR3 is TGTGCCAGCAGTTACCTGGGCAGTGCTGGAAACACCATATATTTT.

V is TRBV13 and J is TRBJ1-5; 7 nucleotides align to TRBD1. V was clipped by 2 bases and J by 7 bases; unmatched bases: 8. The length of the CDR3 is 15 residues. CDR1 is PRHDT and CDR2 is FYEKMQ in the germline V gene (reference sequence). DNA for the CDR3: TGTGCCAGCAGCTTAAACCAAGGGGGCGGGCAGCCCCAGCATTTT. It specifies CASSLNQGGGQPQHF.

The CDR3 sequence is CASSEIKGANTGELFF. CDR3 sequence (DNA): TGTGCCAGCAGTGAAATAAAAGGGGCAAACACCGGGGAGCTGTTTTTT. V and J are TRBV2 and TRBJ2-2, with TRBD1 as a possible D gene (5 bases). Trimming pared 2 bases from V and 2 bases from J, leaving 12 bases between. The germline V gene encodes CDR1 SNHLY and CDR2 FYNNEI. This CDR3 is built from 16 residues.

The V and J genes are TRBV18 and TRBJ2-3; tentatively, D is TRBD1 (5 bases). Germline assignment: CDR1 KGHSH and CDR2 LQKENI. Deletions cut 2 bases from V and 7 bases from J, with 16 bases between. The CDR3 is 15 residues long. The CDR3, as DNA: TGTGCCAGCTCACCAGTGGACACAGCCGAGTATACGCAGTATTTT. This translates into CASSPVDTAEYTQYF.

CDR3 in DNA: TGTGCCAGCAGCTTAGCAGGGGAAAAGACCCAGTACTTC. Residues: CASSLAGEKTQYF. The chain combines TRBV11-2 with TRBJ2-5; possibly TRBD1 for D (6 bases). Trimming removed 1 base at V and 6 bases at J, with 9 bases between. Germline CDR1 SGHAT, CDR2 FQNNGV. The CDR3 has 13 residues.

A single count supports this clone. V gene TRBV5-1 combines with J gene TRBJ2-3, with 8 bases aligning to TRBD1. V lost 1 base, J lost 1 base, and 2 bases stayed unmatched. CDR1 is SGHRS and CDR2 is YFSETQ in the germline V gene. The length of the CDR3 is 15 residues. CDR3: CASSLQGAGTDTQYF. Written as DNA, the CDR3 is TGCGCCAGCAGCTTGCAGGGGGCCGGCACAGATACGCAGTATTTT.

The chain couples TRBV6-6 to TRBJ1-1, with TRBD1 identical over 8 bases. Trimming removed 6 bases from V and 5 bases from J; junction bases left unmatched: 8. The V gene's germline CDR1 is MNHNY and CDR2 SVGAGI (reference sequence). This CDR3 spans 14 amino acids. CDR3: CASSWTGTGTEAFF. CDR3 bases: TGTGCCAGCAGCTGGACAGGGACGGGTACTGAAGCTTTCTTT.

The chain carries TRBV5-1 and TRBJ2-7, with 8 positions matching TRBD1. Per the germline V gene, CDR1 is SGHRS and CDR2 is YFSETQ. Trimming removed 4 bases from V and 4 bases from J; junction bases left unmatched: 10. The CDR3 consists of 15 residues. CDR3 coding DNA: TGCGCCAGCAGCCCCGGACAGGGTCCCAAGTACGAGCAGTACTTC. Its protein is CASSPGQGPKYEQYF.

CDR3 coding DNA: TGTGCCAGCAGCGGGACAGGAGCAACCTACGAGCAGTACTTC. Its protein product is CASSGTGATYEQYF. V usage is TRBV5-6 and J usage is TRBJ2-7, with 8 bases identical to TRBD1. V was clipped by 4 bases and J by 2 bases; unmatched bases: 5. Per germline, CDR1 SGHDT and CDR2 YYEEEE. The CDR3 has 14 amino acids.

This chain connects TRBV24-1 to TRBJ2-7, with TRBD1 matching 10 bases. J was trimmed by 5 bases and V by 4 bases; bases with no gene match: 7. Germline assignment: CDR1 KGHDR and CDR2 SFDVKD. The CDR3 spans 15 residues. The CDR3 nucleotides are TGTGCCACCAGTGACCCCGGGACAGGGGCCGACGAGCAGTACTTC. Encoded protein: CATSDPGTGADEQYF.